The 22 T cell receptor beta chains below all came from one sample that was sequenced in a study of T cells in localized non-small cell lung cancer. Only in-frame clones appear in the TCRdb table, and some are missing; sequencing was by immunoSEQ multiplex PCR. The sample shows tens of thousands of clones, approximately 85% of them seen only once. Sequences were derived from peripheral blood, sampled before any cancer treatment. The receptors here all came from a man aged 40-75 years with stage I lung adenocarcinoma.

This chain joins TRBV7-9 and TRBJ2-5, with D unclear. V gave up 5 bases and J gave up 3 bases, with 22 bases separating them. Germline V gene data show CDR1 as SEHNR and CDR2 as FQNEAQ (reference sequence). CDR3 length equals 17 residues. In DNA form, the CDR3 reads TGTGCCAGCAGCCAACCCGTATCGGTGGCTGGTGAAGAGACCCAGTACTTC. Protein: CASSQPVSVAGEETQYF.

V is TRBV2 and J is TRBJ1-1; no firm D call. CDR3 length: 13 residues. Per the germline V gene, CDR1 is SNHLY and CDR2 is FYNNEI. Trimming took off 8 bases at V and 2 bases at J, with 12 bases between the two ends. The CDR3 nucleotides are TGTGCCAGCCGACTTGAGGGCAACACTGAAGCTTTCTTT. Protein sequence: CASRLEGNTEAFF.

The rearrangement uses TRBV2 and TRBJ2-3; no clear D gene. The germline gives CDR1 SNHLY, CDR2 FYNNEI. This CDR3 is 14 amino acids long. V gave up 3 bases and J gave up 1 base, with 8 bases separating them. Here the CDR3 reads CASSDDQGTDTQYF. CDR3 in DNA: TGTGCCAGCAGTGACGACCAAGGCACAGATACGCAGTATTTT.

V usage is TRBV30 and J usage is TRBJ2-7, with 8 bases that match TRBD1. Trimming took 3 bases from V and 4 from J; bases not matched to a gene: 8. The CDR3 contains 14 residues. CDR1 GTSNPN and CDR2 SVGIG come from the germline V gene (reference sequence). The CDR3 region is CAWSSGTGPYEQYF. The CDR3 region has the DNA TGTGCCTGGAGCTCCGGGACAGGACCTTACGAGCAGTACTTC.

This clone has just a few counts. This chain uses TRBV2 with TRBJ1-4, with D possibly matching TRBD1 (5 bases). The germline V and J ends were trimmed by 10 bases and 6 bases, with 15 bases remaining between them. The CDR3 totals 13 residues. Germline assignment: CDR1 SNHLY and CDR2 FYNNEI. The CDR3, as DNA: TGTGCCACCGCATTCCGGGGGGATGAAAAACTGTTTTTT. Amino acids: CATAFRGDEKLFF.

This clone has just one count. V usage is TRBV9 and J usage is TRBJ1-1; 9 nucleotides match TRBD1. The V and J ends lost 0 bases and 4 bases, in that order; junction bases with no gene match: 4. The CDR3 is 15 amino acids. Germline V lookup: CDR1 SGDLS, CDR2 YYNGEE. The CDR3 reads CASSVVPTGGTEAFF. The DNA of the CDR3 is TGTGCCAGCAGCGTAGTTCCGACAGGGGGCACTGAAGCTTTCTTT.

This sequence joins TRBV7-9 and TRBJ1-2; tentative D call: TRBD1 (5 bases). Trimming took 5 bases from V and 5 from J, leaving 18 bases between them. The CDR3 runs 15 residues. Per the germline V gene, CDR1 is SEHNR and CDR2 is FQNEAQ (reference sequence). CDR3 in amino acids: CASSTRDPSGYGYTF. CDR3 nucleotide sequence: TGTGCCAGCAGCACCCGGGACCCATCAGGGTATGGCTACACCTTC.

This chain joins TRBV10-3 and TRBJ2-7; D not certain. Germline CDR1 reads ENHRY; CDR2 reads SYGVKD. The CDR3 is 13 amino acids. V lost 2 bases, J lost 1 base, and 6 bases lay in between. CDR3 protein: CAISEGLSYEQYF. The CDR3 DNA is TGTGCCATCAGTGAGGGTCTTTCCTACGAGCAGTACTTC.

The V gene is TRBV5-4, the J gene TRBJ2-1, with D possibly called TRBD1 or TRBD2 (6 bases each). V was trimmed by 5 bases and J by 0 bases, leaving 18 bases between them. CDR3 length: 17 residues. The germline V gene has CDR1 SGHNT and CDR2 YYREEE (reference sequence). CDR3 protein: CASRDSGGLSSYNEQFF. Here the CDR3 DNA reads TGTGCCAGCAGGGACTCCGGGGGCCTGAGCTCCTACAATGAGCAGTTCTTC.

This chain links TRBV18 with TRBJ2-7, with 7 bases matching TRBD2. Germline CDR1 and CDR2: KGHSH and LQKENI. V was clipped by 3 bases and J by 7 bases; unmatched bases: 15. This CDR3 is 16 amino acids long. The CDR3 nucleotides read TGTGCCAGCTCACCCCGGGCGGGCGGGAGATCGGATGAGCAGTACTTC. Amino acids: CASSPRAGGRSDEQYF.

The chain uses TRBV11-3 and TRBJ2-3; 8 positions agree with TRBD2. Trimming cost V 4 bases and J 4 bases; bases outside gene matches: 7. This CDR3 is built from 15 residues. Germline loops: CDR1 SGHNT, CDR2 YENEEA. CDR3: CASSSGTRTADTQYF. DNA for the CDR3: TGTGCCAGCAGCTCAGGGACTAGAACCGCAGATACGCAGTATTTT.

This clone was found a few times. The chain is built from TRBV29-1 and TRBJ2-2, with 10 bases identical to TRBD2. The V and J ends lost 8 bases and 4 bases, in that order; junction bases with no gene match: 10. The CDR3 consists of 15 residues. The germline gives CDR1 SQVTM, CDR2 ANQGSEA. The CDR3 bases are TGCAGCTTCCAGGGGCTAGCGGGAGTCACCGGGGAGCTGTTTTTT. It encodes CSFQGLAGVTGELFF.

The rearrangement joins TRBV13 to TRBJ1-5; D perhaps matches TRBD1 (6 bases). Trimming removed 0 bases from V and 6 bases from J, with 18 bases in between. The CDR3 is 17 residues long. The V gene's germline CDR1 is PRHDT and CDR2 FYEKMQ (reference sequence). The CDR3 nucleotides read TGTGCCAGCAGCTTAGGACAGGGTAGGGTAGATGTTCAGCCCCAGCATTTT. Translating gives CASSLGQGRVDVQPQHF. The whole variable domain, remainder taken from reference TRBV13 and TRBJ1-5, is AAGVIQSPRHLIKEKRETATLKCYPIPRHDTVYWYQQGPGQDPQFLISFYEKMQSDKGSIPDRFSAQQFSDYHSELNMSSLELGDSALYFCASSLGQGRVDVQPQHFGDGTRLSIL.

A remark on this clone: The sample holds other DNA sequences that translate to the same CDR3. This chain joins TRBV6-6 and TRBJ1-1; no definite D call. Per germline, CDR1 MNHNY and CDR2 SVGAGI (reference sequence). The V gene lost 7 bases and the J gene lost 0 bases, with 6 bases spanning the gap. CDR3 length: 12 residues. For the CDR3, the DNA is TGTGCCAGCAACCTATTGAACACTGAAGCTTTCTTT. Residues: CASNLLNTEAFF.

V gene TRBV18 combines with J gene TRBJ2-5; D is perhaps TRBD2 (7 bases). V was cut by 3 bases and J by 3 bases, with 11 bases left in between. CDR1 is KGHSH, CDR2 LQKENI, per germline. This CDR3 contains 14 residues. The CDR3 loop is CASSPAGAEETQYF. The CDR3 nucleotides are TGTGCCAGCTCACCGGCGGGGGCGGAAGAGACCCAGTACTTC.

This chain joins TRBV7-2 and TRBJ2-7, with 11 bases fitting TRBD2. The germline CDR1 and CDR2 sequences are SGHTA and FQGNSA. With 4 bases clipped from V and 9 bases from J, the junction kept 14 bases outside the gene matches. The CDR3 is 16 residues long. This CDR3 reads CASSSGGTSGPTRQYF. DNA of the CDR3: TGTGCCAGCAGCTCGGGCGGGACTAGCGGCCCTACGAGGCAGTACTTC.

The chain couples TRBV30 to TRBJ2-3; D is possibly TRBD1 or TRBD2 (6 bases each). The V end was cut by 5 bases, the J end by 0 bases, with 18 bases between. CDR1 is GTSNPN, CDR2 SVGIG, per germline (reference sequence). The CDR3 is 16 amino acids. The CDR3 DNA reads TGTGCCTGGTTTGACCCAAACGGGGGCAGCACAGATACGCAGTATTTT. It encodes CAWFDPNGGSTDTQYF.

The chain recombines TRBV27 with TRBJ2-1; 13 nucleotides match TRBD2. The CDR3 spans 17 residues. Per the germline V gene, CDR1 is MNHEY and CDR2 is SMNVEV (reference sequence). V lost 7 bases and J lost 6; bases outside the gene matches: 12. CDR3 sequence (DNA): TGTGCCAGCACGCCCCGGACTAGCGGGAGAAGGGTCAATGAGCAGTTCTTC. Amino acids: CASTPRTSGRRVNEQFF.

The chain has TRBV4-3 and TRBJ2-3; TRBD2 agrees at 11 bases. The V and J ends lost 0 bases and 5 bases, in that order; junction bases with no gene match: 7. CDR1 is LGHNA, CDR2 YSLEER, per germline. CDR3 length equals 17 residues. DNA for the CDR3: TGCGCCAGCAGCCAAGATTCGACTAGCGGGGCATTAGATACGCAGTATTTT. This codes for CASSQDSTSGALDTQYF.

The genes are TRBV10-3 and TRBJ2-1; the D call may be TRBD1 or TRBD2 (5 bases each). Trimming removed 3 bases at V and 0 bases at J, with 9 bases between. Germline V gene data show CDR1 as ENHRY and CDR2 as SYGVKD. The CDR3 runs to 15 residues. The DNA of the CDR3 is TGTGCCATCAGTGACAAGGGGAGCTCCTACAATGAGCAGTTCTTC. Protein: CAISDKGSSYNEQFF.

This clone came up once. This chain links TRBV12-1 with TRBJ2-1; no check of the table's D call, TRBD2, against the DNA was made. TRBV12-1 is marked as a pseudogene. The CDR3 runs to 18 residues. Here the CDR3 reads CASSSAGLALWSYNEQFF. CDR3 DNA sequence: TGTGCCAGCAGCTCTGCCGGACTAGCCCTATGGTCCTACAATGAGCAGTTCTTC.

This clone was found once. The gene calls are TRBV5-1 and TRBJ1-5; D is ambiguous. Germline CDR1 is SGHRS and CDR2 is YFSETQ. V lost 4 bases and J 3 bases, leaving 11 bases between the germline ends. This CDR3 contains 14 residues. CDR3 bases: TGCGCCAGCAGCGAGGACGGCCTCAATCAGCCCCAGCATTTT. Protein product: CASSEDGLNQPQHF.